This T cell receptor (beta chain) was observed in a study of blood T cell repertoires in COVID-19. Study in general: Spain, Italy and the United States supplied samples that represented acute and convalescent COVID-19. Sources were T cells, B-cell-depleted T cells, or PBMCs; the material itself was cDNA or gDNA.

This CDR3 has 12 residues. Germline lookup yields CDR1 LNHDA and CDR2 SQIVND (reference sequence). Trimming left V 4 bases short and J 7 bases short, with 8 bases between. The table came from immunoSEQ multiplex PCR; TCRdb's copy has only in-frame clones and leaves some out. Among some 70,000 clones listed, roughly 90% were seen once. The sample comprised peripheral blood. The chain links TRBV19 to TRBJ2-1; possible D gene TRBD1, 6 bases. The clonotype comes from a man in his 70s with active or convalescent COVID-19. CDR3: CASSTQGNEQFF. CDR3 nucleotide sequence: TGTGCCAGTAGTACCCAGGGGAATGAGCAGTTCTTC. The complete variable domain, with remaining parts taken from reference TRBV19 and TRBJ2-1, reads DGGITQSPKYLFRKEGQNVTLSCEQNLNHDAMYWYRQDPGQGLRLIYYSQIVNDFQKGDIAEGYSVSREKKESFPLTVTSAQKNPTAFYLCASSTQGNEQFFGPGTRLTVL.